Listed below are T cell receptor beta chains from one sample, sequenced in a study of cytomegalovirus exposure and HLA in healthy donors. Produced via immunoSEQ multiplex PCR; TCRdb's table is partial and in-frame only. The sample has roughly 130,000 clones; roughly 91% are singletons. Input material: PBMCs. The receptors derive from a man aged 25-40 years in good health and CMV-seronegative. The conserved cysteine and the conserved F or W are not part of the CDR3 here. Not every row has a clone size; where given, it reads once, few, many or a size class.

v_call	j_call	clone_size	cdr3_aa
TRBV25-1	TRBJ1-4	-	ASSEYAARTGDEKLF
TRBV6-4	TRBJ2-6	-	ASSQGAYGANVLT
TRBV6-5	TRBJ1-2	-	ASRGASGYGYT
TRBV19	TRBJ1-5	-	ATQGMGNQPQH
TRBV28	TRBJ1-5	-	ASSLTPSEMTNQPQH
TRBV11-2	TRBJ1-5	-	ASSLQGAYQPQH
TRBV7-2	TRBJ2-7	-	ASSQTEFGGQY
TRBV11-2	TRBJ2-7	-	ASSHRGPGSYEQY
TRBV6-1	TRBJ1-2	-	ASSGETWGYT
TRBV6-5	TRBJ1-2	-	ASRPRGDYGYT
TRBV6-5	TRBJ2-3	once	ASRAGGDTQY
TRBV7-2	TRBJ2-3	-	ASSLGVLGTDTQY
TRBV9	TRBJ1-1	-	ASSLQLNTEAF
TRBV7-9	TRBJ1-5	once	ASSPVAGQPQH
TRBV7-2	TRBJ1-4	-	ASSTQGSAEKLF
TRBV27	TRBJ2-3	-	ASSYQGTDTQY
TRBV14	TRBJ2-7	-	ASSQKTGWHEQY
TRBV7-9	TRBJ2-7	-	ASSGIRGGGDEQY
TRBV2	TRBJ2-7	few	ASSEEQGGTHEQY
TRBV7-8	TRBJ2-3	-	ASVMETGSTDTQY
TRBV15	TRBJ1-4	-	ATSRDRRGGEKLF
TRBV2	TRBJ1-1	once	ATSSGTGYTEAF